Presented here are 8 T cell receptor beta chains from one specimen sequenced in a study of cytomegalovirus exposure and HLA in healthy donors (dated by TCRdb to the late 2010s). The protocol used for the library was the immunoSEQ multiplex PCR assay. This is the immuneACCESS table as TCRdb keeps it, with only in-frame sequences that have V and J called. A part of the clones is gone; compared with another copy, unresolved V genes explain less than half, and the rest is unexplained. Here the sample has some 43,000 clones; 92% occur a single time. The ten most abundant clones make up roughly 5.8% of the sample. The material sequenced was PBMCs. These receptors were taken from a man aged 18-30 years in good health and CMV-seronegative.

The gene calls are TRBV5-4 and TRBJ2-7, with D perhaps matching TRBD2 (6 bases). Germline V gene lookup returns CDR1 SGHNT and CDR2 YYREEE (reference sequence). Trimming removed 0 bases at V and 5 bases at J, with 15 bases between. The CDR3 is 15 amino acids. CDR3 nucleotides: TGTGCCAGCAGCTTGGATGGAGGGGTAGAAGACGAGCAGTACTTC. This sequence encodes CASSLDGGVEDEQYF.

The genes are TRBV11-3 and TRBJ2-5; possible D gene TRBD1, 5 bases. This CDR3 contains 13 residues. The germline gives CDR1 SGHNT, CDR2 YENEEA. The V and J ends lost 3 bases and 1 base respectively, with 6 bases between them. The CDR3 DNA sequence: TGTGCCAGCAGCTTGGGGCCCCAAGAGACCCAGTACTTC. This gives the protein CASSLGPQETQYF. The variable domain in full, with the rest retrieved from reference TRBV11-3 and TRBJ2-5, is EAGVVQSPRYKIIEKKQPVAFWCNPISGHNTLYWYLQNLGQGPELLIRYENEEAVDDSQLPKDRFSAERLKGVDSTLKIQPAELGDSAVYLCASSLGPQETQYFGPGTRLLVL.

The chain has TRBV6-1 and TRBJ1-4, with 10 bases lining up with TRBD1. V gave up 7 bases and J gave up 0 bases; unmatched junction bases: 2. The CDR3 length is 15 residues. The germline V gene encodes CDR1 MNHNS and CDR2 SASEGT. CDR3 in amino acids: CASTGTGATNEKLFF. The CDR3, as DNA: TGTGCCAGCACAGGGACAGGGGCAACTAATGAAAAACTGTTTTTT.

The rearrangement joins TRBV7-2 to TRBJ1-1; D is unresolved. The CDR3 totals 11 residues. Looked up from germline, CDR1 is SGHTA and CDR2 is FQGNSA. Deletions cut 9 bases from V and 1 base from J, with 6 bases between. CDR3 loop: CASGRNTEAFF. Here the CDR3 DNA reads TGTGCCAGTGGCAGGAACACTGAAGCTTTCTTT. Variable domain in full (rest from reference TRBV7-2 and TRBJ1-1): GAGVSQSPSNKVTEKGKDVELRCDPISGHTALYWYRQSLGQGLEFLIYFQGNSAPDKSGLPSDRFSAERTGGSVSTLTIQRTQQEDSAVYLCASGRNTEAFFGQGTRLTVV.

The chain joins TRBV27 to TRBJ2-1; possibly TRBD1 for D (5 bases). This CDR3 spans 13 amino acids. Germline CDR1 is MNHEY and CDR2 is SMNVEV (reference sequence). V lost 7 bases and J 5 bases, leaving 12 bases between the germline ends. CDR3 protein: CASKLDTNNEQFF. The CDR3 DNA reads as TGTGCCAGCAAACTGGACACAAACAATGAGCAGTTCTTC.

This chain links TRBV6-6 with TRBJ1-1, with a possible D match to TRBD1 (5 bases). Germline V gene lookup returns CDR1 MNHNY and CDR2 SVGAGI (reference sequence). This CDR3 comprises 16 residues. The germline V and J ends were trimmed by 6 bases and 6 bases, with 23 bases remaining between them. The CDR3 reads CASSYIPRGEGAEAFF. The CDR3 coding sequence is TGTGCCAGCAGCTATATCCCCCGGGGGGAAGGGGCTGAAGCTTTCTTT.

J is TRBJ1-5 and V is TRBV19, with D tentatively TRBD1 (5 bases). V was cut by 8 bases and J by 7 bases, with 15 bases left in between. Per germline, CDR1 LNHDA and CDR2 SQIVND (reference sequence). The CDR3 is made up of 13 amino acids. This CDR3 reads CASAGGRPQPQHF. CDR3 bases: TGTGCCAGTGCTGGGGGGAGACCCCAGCCCCAGCATTTT.

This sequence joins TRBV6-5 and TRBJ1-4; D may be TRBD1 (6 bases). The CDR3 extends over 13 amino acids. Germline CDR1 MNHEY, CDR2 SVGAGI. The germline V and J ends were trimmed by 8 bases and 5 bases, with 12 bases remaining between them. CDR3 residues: CASRDRLNEKLFF. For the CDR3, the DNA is TGTGCCAGCCGTGACAGGTTAAATGAAAAACTGTTTTTT.